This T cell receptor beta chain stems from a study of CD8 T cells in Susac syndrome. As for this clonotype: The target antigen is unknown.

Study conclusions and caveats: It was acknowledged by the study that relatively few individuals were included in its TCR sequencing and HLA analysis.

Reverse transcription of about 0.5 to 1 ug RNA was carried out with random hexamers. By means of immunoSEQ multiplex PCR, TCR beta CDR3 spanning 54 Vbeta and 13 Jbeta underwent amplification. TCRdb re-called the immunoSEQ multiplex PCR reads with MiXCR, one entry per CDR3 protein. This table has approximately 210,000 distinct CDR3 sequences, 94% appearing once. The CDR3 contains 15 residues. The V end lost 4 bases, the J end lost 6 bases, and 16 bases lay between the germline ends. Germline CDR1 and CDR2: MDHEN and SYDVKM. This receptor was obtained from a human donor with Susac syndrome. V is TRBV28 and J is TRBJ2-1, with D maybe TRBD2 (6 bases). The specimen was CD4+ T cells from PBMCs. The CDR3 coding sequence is TGTGCCAGCAGTTCATGGCTAGCGAACAGCAATGAGCAGTTCTTC. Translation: CASSSWLANSNEQFF.